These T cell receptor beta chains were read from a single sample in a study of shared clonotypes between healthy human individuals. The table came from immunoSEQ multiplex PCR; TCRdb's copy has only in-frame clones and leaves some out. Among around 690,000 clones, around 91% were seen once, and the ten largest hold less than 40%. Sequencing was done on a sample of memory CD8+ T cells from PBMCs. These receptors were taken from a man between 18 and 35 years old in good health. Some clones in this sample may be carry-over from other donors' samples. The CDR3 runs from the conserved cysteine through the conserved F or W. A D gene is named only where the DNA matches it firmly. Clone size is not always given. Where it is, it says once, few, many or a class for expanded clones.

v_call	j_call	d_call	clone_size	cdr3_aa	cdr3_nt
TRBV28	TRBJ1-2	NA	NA	CASSLAGDSYGYTF	TGTGCCAGCAGTTTAGCCGGCGATAGCTATGGCTACACCTTC
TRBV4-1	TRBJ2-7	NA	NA	CASSQWAPLALREQYF	TGCGCCAGCAGCCAGTGGGCTCCACTAGCCTTACGGGAGCAGTACTTC
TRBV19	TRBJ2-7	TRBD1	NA	CASAEGASYEQYF	TGTGCCAGCGCCGAGGGGGCCTCCTACGAGCAGTACTTC
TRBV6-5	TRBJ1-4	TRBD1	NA	CASSYPDRVDEKLFF	TGTGCCAGCAGTTACCCCGACAGGGTCGATGAAAAACTGTTTTTT
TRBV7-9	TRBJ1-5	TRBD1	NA	CASSLTGTGYSNQPQHF	TGTGCCAGCAGCTTAACCGGGACAGGGTATAGCAATCAGCCCCAGCATTTT
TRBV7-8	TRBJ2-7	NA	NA	CASTASGHYYEQYF	TGTGCCAGCACCGCATCGGGACACTACTACGAGCAGTACTTC
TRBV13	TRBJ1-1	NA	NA	CASSLTPYTEAFF	TGTGCCAGCAGCCTAACACCTTACACTGAAGCTTTCTTT
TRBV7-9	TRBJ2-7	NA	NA	CASSSPGAVASWEEQYF	TGTGCCAGCAGCTCTCCAGGAGCTGTAGCATCTTGGGAGGAGCAGTACTTC
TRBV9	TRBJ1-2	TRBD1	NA	CASSDGQGANGYTF	TGTGCCAGCAGCGACGGACAGGGGGCTAATGGCTACACCTTC
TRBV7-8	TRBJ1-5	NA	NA	CASSDDRNSPQHF	TGTGCCAGCAGCGACGACAGGAATTCCCCCCAGCATTTT
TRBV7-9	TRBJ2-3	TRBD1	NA	CASSPYRQGAADTQYF	TGTGCCAGCAGCCCTTACCGACAGGGGGCTGCAGATACGCAGTATTTT
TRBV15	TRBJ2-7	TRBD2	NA	CATSGRLAGDNEQYF	TGTGCCACCAGCGGACGACTAGCGGGAGACAACGAGCAGTACTTC
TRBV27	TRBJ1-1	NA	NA	CASRWGASGTEAFF	TGTGCCAGCAGATGGGGGGCCTCGGGAACTGAAGCTTTCTTT
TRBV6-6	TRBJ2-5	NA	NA	CASSYSRGGETQYF	TGTGCCAGCAGTTACTCTCGAGGGGGGGAGACCCAGTACTTC
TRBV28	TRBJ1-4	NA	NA	CASSFRGENEKLFF	TGTGCCAGCAGTTTCCGGGGTGAGAATGAAAAACTGTTTTTT
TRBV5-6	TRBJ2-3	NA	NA	CASSLDLASSVSTDTQYF	TGTGCCAGCAGCTTGGACCTAGCTAGTTCTGTGAGCACAGATACGCAGTATTTT
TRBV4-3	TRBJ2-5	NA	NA	CASSSTDSQETQYF	TGCGCCAGCAGCTCGACAGATTCCCAAGAGACCCAGTACTTC
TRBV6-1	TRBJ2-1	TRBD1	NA	CASGDRSYNEQFF	TGTGCCAGCGGGGACAGGTCTTACAATGAGCAGTTCTTC
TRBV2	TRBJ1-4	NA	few	CASSDRGTYEKLFF	TGTGCCAGCAGTGATAGAGGAACCTATGAAAAACTGTTTTTT
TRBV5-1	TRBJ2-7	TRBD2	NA	CASSLTGTSGRSLYEQYF	TGCGCCAGCAGCTTGACCGGGACTAGCGGGAGATCGTTGTACGAGCAGTACTTC
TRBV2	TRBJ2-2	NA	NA	CASSIYRRRGTGELFF	TGTGCCAGTTCCATATATCGGCGGCGTGGGACCGGGGAGCTGTTTTTT
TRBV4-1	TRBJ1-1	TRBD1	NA	CASSHAPGQGMGLSTEAFF	TGCGCCAGCAGCCATGCACCTGGACAGGGAATGGGATTGAGTACTGAAGCTTTCTTT
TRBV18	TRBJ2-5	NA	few	CASSDQETQYF	TGTGCCAGCTCAGACCAAGAGACCCAGTACTTC
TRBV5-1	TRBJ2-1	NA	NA	CASSPRTEPRPNEQFF	TGCGCCAGCAGCCCCCGGACGGAGCCCAGGCCCAATGAGCAGTTCTTC
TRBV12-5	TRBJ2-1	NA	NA	CASGPSWRGYNEQFF	TGTGCTAGTGGTCCCTCTTGGCGGGGTTACAATGAGCAGTTCTTC